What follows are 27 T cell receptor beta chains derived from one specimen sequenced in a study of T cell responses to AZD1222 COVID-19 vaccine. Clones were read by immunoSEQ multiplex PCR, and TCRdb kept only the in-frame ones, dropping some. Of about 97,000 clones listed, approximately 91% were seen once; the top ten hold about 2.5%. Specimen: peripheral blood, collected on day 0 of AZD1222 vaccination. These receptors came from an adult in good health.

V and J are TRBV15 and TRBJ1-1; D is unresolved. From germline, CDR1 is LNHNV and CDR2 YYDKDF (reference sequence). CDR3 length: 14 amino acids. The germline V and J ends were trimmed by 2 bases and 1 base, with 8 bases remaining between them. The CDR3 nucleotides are TGTGCCACCAGCAGATTCGGGAGGAACACTGAAGCTTTCTTT. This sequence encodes CATSRFGRNTEAFF.

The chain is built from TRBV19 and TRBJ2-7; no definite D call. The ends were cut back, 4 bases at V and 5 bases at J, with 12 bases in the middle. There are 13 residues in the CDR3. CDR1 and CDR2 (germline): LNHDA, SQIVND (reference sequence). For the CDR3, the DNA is TGTGCCAGTAGTAGGTCACCTGTGAACGAGCAGTACTTC. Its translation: CASSRSPVNEQYF.

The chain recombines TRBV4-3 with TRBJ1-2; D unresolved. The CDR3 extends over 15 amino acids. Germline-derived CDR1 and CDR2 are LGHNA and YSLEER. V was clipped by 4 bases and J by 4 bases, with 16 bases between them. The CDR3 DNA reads TGCGCCAGCAGCCCTCTAGGGCTCCCGACCTATGGCTACACCTTC. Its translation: CASSPLGLPTYGYTF.

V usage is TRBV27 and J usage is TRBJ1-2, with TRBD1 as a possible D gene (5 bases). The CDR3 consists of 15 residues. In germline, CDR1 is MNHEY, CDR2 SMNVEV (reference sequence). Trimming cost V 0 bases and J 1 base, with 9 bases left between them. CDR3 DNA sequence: TGTGCCAGCAGTTTATCGGGGGGAGGTAACTATGGCTACACCTTC. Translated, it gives CASSLSGGGNYGYTF.

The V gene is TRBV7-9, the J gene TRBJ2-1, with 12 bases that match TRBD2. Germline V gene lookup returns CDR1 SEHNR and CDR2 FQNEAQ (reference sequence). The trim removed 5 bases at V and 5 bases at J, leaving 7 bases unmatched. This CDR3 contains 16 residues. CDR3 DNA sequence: TGTGCCAGCAGCCCCGAGGGACTAGCGGGCAACAATGAGCAGTTCTTC. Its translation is CASSPEGLAGNNEQFF. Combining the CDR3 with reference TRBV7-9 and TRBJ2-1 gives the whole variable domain DTGVSQNPRHKITKRGQNVTFRCDPISEHNRLYWYRQTLGQGPEFLTYFQNEAQLEKSRLLSDRFSAERPKGSFSTLEIQRTEQGDSAMYLCASSPEGLAGNNEQFFGPGTRLTVL.

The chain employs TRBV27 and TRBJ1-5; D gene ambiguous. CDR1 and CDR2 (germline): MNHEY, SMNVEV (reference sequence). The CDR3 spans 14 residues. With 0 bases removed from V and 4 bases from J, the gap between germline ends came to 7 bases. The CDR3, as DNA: TGTGCCAGCAGTTTATCGGGATGGAATCAGCCCCAGCATTTT. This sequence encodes CASSLSGWNQPQHF.

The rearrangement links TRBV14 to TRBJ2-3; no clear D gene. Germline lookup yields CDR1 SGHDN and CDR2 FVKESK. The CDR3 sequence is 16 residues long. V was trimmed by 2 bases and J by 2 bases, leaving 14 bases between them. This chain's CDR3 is CASSQRTVFYTDTQYF. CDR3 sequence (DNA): TGTGCCAGCAGCCAACGGACCGTCTTCTACACAGATACGCAGTATTTT.

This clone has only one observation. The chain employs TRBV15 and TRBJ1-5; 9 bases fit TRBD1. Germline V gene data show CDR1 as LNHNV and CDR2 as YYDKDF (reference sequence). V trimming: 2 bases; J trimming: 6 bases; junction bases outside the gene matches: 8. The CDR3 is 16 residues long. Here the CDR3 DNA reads TGTGCCACCAGCAGAACACAGGGGGCAATCGGTCAGCCCCAGCATTTT. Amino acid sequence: CATSRTQGAIGQPQHF.

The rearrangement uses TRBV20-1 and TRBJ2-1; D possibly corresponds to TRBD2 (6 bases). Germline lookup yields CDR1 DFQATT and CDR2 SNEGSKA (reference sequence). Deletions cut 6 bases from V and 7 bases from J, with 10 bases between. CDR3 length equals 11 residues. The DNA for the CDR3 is TGCAGTGCCGGGGGAAGGAATGAGCAGTTCTTC. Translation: CSAGGRNEQFF.

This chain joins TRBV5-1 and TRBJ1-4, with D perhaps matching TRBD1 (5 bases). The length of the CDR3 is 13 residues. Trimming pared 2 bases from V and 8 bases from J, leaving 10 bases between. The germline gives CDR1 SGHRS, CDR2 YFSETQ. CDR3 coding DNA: TGCGCCAGCAGCTTCGGGGGGATCGAAAAACTGTTTTTT. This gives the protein CASSFGGIEKLFF. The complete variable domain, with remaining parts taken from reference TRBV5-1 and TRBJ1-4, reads KAGVTQTPRYLIKTRGQQVTLSCSPISGHRSVSWYQQTPGQGLQFLFEYFSETQRNKGNFPGRFSGRQFSNSRSEMNVSTLELGDSALYLCASSFGGIEKLFFGSGTQLSVL.

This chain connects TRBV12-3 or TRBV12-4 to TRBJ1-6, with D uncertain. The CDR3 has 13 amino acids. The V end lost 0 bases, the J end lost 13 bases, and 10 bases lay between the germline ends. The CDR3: CASSLARGFPLHF. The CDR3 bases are TGTGCCAGCAGTTTAGCTAGAGGGTTCCCCCTCCACTTT.

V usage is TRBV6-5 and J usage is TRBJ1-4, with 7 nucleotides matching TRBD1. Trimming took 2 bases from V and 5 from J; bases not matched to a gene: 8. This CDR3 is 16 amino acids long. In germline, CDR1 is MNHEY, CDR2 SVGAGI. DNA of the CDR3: TGTGCCAGCAGTTACGCTACAGGGGACCCAAATGAAAAACTGTTTTTT. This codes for CASSYATGDPNEKLFF.

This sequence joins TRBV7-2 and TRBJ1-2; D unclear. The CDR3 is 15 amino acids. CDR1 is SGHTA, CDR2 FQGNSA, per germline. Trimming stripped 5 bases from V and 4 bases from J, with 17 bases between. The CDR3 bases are TGTGCCAGCAGCGACCCCGGGTGGAACGGCTATGGCTACACCTTC. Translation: CASSDPGWNGYGYTF.

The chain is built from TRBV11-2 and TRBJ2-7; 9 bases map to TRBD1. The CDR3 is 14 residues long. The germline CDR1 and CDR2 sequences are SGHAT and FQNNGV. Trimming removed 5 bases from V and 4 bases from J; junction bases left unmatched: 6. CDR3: CASSPGQGWYEQYF. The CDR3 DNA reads TGTGCCAGCAGCCCGGGACAGGGTTGGTACGAGCAGTACTTC.

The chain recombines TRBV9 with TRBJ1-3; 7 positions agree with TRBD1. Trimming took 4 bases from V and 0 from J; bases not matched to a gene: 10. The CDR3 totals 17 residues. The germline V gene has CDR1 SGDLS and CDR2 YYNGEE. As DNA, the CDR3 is TGTGCCAGCAGCCCCAGGGGGACGGACCGCTCTGGAAACACCATATATTTT. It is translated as CASSPRGTDRSGNTIYF.

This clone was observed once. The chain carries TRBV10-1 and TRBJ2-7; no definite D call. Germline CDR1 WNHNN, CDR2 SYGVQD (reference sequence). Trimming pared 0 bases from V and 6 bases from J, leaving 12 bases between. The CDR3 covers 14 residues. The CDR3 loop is CASSESGARAEQYF. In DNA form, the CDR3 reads TGCGCCAGCAGTGAGTCGGGTGCCCGAGCCGAGCAGTACTTC.

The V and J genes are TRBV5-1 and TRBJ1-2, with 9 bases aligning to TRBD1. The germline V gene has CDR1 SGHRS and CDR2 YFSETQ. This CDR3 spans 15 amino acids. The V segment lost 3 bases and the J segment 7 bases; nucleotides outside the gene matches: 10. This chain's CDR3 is CASSSPGQGKRGYTF. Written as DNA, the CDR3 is TGCGCCAGCAGCTCTCCGGGACAGGGAAAGCGTGGCTACACCTTC.

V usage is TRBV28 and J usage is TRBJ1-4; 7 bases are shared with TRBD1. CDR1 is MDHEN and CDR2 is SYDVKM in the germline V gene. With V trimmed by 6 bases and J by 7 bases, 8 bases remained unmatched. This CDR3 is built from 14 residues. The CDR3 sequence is CASSPRGASEKLFF. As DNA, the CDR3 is TGTGCCAGCAGCCCCAGGGGGGCGAGTGAAAAACTGTTTTTT.

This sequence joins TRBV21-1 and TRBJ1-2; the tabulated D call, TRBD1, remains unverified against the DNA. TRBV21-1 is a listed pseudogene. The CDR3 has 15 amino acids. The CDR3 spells CASSKVTGVGHGYTF. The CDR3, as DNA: TGTGCCAGCAGCAAAGTAACAGGGGTGGGTCATGGCTACACCTTC.

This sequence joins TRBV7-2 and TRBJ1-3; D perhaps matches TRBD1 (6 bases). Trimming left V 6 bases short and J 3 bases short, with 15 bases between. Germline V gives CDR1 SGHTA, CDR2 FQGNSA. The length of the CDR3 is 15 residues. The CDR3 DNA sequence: TGTGCCAGCAGTCCCGGGGGGGGCGATGGAAACACCATATATTTT. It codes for CASSPGGGDGNTIYF.

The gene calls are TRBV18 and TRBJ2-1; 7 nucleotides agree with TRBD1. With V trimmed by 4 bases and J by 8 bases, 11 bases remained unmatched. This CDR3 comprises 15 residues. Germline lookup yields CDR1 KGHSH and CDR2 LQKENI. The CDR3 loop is CASSRRDRQHDEQFF. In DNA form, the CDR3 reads TGTGCCAGCTCACGCCGGGACAGACAACACGATGAGCAGTTCTTC. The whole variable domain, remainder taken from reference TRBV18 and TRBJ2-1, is NAGVMQNPRHLVRRRGQEARLRCSPMKGHSHVYWYRQLPEEGLKFMVYLQKENIIDESGMPKERFSAEFPKEGPSILRIQQVVRGDSAAYFCASSRRDRQHDEQFFGPGTRLTVL.

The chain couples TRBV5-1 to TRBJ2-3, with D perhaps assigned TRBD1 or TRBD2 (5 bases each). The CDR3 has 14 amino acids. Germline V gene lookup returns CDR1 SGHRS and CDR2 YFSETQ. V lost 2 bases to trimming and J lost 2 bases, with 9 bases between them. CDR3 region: CASSFGTYTDTQYF. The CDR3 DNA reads TGCGCCAGCAGCTTCGGGACCTACACAGATACGCAGTATTTT. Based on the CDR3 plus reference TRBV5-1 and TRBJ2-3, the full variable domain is KAGVTQTPRYLIKTRGQQVTLSCSPISGHRSVSWYQQTPGQGLQFLFEYFSETQRNKGNFPGRFSGRQFSNSRSEMNVSTLELGDSALYLCASSFGTYTDTQYFGPGTRLTVL.

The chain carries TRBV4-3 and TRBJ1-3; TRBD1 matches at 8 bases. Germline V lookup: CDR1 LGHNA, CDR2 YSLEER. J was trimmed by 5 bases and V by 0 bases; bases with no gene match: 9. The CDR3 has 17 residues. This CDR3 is CASSQDGGTGGRNTIYF. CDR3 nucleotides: TGCGCCAGCAGCCAAGATGGAGGGACAGGAGGTCGAAACACCATATATTTT.

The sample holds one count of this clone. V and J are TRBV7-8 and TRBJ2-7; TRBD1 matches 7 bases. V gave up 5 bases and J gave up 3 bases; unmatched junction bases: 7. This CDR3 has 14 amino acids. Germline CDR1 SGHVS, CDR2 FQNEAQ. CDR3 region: CASSLTGPNYEQYF. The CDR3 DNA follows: TGTGCCAGCAGCCTGACAGGGCCTAACTACGAGCAGTACTTC.

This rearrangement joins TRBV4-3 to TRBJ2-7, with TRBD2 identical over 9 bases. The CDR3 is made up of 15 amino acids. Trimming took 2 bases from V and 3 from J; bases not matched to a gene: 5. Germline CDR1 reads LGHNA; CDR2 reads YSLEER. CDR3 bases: TGCGCCAGCAGCCAAACTAGCGGGTCCTTCTACGAGCAGTACTTC. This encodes CASSQTSGSFYEQYF.

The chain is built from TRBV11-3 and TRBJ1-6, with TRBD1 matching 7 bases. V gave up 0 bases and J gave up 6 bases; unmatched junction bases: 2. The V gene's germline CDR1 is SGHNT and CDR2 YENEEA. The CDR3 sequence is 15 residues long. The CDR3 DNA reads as TGTGCCAGCAGCTTAGAGGGACAGAGTAATTCACCCCTCCACTTT. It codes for CASSLEGQSNSPLHF.

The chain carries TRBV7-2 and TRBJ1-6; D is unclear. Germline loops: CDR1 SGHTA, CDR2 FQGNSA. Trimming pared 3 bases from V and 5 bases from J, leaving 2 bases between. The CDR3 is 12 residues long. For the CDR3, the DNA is TGTGCCAGCAGCTTCGATAATTCACCCCTCCACTTT. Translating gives CASSFDNSPLHF.